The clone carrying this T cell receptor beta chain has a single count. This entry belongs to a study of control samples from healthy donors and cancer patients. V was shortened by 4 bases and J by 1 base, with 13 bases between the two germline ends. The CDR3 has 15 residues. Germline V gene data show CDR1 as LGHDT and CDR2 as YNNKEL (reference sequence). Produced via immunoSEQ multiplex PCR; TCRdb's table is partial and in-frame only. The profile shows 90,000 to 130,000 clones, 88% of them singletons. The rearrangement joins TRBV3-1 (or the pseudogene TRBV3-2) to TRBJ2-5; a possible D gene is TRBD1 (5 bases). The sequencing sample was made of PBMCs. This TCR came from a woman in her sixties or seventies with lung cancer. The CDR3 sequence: CASSPQPDSQETQYF. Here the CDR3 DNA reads TGTGCCAGCAGCCCCCAACCTGACAGCCAAGAGACCCAGTACTTC.